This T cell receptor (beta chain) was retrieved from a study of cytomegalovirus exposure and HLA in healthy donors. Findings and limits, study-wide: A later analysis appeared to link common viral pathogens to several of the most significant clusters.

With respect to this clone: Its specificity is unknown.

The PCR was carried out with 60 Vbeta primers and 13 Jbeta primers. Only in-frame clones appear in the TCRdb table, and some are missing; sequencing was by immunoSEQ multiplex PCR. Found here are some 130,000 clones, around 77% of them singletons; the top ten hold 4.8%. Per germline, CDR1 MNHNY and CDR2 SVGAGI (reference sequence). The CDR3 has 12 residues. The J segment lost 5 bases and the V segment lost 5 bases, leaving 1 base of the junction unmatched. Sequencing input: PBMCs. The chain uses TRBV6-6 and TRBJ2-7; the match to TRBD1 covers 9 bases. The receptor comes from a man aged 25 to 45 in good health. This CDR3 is CASSRQGDEQYF. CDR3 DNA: TGTGCCAGCAGTCGACAGGGGGACGAGCAGTACTTC.